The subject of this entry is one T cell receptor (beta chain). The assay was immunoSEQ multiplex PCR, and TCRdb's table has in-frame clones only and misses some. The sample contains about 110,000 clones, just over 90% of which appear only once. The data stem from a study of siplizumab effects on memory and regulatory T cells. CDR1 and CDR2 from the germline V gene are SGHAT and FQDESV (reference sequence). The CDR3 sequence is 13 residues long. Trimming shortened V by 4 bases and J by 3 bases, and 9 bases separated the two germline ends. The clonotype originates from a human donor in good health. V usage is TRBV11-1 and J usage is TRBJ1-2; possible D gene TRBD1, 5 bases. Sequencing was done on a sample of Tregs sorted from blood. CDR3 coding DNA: TGTGCCAGCAGCTCGGACACCGACTATGGCTACACCTTC. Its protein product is CASSSDTDYGYTF.